The 8 T cell receptor beta chains in this list originate from one sample, sequenced in a study of shared clonotypes between healthy human individuals. Method: immunoSEQ multiplex PCR; TCRdb's copy keeps in-frame clones and lacks some. Among approximately 320,000 clones listed, approximately 79% were seen once. The sample was memory CD4+ T cells sorted from blood. Subset in this sample: CD45RA-negative fraction. Every receptor here comes from a man between 25 and 39 years old in good health.

V is TRBV7-2 and J is TRBJ2-5, with TRBD2 matching over 9 bases. The germline gives CDR1 SGHTA, CDR2 FQGNSA. V was clipped by 1 base and J by 4 bases; unmatched bases: 13. This CDR3 is 18 amino acids long. The chain's CDR3 is CASSLGGVRLAGLETQYF. CDR3 nucleotides: TGTGCCAGCAGCTTAGGGGGGGTGCGTCTAGCGGGATTAGAGACCCAGTACTTC.

CDR3 protein: CASSWGQRGDTQYF. CDR3 DNA: TGTGCCAGTAGTTGGGGACAAAGGGGAGATACGCAGTATTTT. V is TRBV19 and J is TRBJ2-3; the D gene is possibly TRBD1 (6 bases). Germline V gene data show CDR1 as LNHDA and CDR2 as SQIVND (reference sequence). Trimming took off 5 bases at V and 5 bases at J, with 14 bases between the two ends. This CDR3 contains 14 residues.

V usage is TRBV29-1 and J usage is TRBJ2-1, with 10 bases identical to TRBD2. This CDR3 has 13 residues. The germline V gene has CDR1 SQVTM and CDR2 ANQGSEA. J gave up 9 bases and V 2 bases, and 4 bases lay outside the gene matches. The CDR3 DNA reads TGCAGCGTTGAAAAGCGGGAGGGGGGTGAGCAGTTCTTC. As protein: CSVEKREGGEQFF.

The chain joins TRBV18 to TRBJ2-1; D gene uncertain. Trimming took off 2 bases at V and 2 bases at J, with 10 bases between the two ends. Germline V gives CDR1 KGHSH, CDR2 LQKENI. The CDR3 runs 15 residues. CDR3 in DNA: TGTGCCAGCTCACCAGGGCAGTTACCCTACAATGAGCAGTTCTTC. Its protein is CASSPGQLPYNEQFF.

This clone was detected a few times. The chain is built from TRBV28 and TRBJ2-2; D not resolved. CDR1 and CDR2 from the germline V gene are MDHEN and SYDVKM. V was pared by 8 bases and J by 0 bases, with 10 bases between. The CDR3 has 14 residues. The CDR3 DNA is TGTGCCAGCCGACGACGCCCGAACACCGGGGAGCTGTTTTTT. This encodes CASRRRPNTGELFF.

This clone showed up many times. The genes are TRBV30 and TRBJ1-5; D perhaps matches TRBD1 (5 bases). V was shortened by 5 bases and J by 2 bases, with 16 bases between the two germline ends. The CDR3 length is 15 residues. Germline lookup yields CDR1 GTSNPN and CDR2 SVGIG (reference sequence). The CDR3, as DNA: TGTGCCTGGTCAGCTTGGGGGGTTCGCAATCAGCCCCAGCATTTT. Translation gives CAWSAWGVRNQPQHF.

This chain joins TRBV5-6 and TRBJ1-4, with D possibly TRBD1 on 5 matching bases. The germline gives CDR1 SGHDT, CDR2 YYEEEE. V lost 4 bases, J lost 5 bases, and 12 bases lay in between. The CDR3 is 14 residues long. The CDR3 DNA reads TGTGCCAGCAGCCTCCTGGGACTCAATGAAAAACTGTTTTTT. This codes for CASSLLGLNEKLFF.

The chain recombines TRBV5-1 with TRBJ1-4, with TRBD1 as a possible D gene (5 bases). This CDR3 spans 16 amino acids. With 1 base removed from V and 5 bases from J, the gap between germline ends came to 15 bases. From germline, CDR1 is SGHRS and CDR2 YFSETQ. The CDR3 protein is CASSLKPQVGNEKLFF. The DNA of the CDR3 is TGCGCCAGCAGCTTGAAACCACAGGTGGGGAATGAAAAACTGTTTTTT.